The source of this T cell receptor (beta chain) is a study of high-grade serous ovarian cancer treatment subgroups. Tumor samples were obtained before definitive surgery or chemotherapy. Data came from immunoSEQ multiplex PCR; TCRdb stores just in-frame clones and leaves some out. Seen here are around 15,000 clones, about 76% observed once, and the top ten hold approximately 4.5%. CDR3 length: 15 amino acids. Germline assignment: CDR1 LNHDA and CDR2 SQIVND (reference sequence). The V end was cut by 3 bases, the J end by 0 bases, with 9 bases between. A few counts support this clone. This chain links TRBV19 with TRBJ1-3, with D hard to call. The receptor comes from a human donor with high-grade serous ovarian cancer. Sequenced input: tumor tissue. The CDR3 bases are TGTGCCAGTAGTATCATGAGGCCCTCTGGAAACACCATATATTTT. Protein product: CASSIMRPSGNTIYF. Full variable domain (remainder filled in from reference TRBV19 and TRBJ1-3): DGGITQSPKYLFRKEGQNVTLSCEQNLNHDAMYWYRQDPGQGLRLIYYSQIVNDFQKGDIAEGYSVSREKKESFPLTVTSAQKNPTAFYLCASSIMRPSGNTIYFGEGSWLTVV.